This T cell receptor beta chain was recorded in a study of blood T cell repertoires in COVID-19. Germline-derived CDR1 and CDR2 are KGHSH and LQKENI. This CDR3 spans 15 amino acids. With V trimmed by 2 bases and J by 2 bases, 6 bases remained unmatched. Original data processing: Amplification of reference gene primers was used by the study to estimate nucleated cell counts. The method was immunoSEQ multiplex PCR; TCRdb's version includes in-frame clones alone and lacks a portion of them. The V and J calls and clone size were taken over from that table, and D and trimming were inferred from the DNA. The data hold over 110,000 clones, with approximately 89% observed a single time.

Material: peripheral blood. The sequence came from a human donor in a cohort sampled during active COVID-19. The chain recombines TRBV18 with TRBJ2-7; 7 bases line up with TRBD2. The CDR3 reads CASSPRGGATYEQYF. The CDR3 DNA is TGTGCCAGCTCACCAAGGGGAGGGGCCACCTACGAGCAGTACTTC.